These 2 T cell receptor beta chains came from one sample sequenced in a study of tumor and adjacent non-tumor tissue in lung cancer. No cell sorting was done before RNA was extracted from the tissue. A modified ARM-PCR protocol with three rounds of nested PCR amplified TCRbeta. From the multiplex PCR reads, TCRdb called clonotypes with MiXCR, one entry per CDR3 protein. The sample holds about 66,000 distinct CDR3 sequences; more than 70% are singletons and the top ten take approximately 28%. The material sequenced was lung tumor tissue. The receptors were gathered from a man aged 60 to 75 with non-small cell lung cancer.

Turning to this clonotype: At one end, the junction sequence differs from germline, possibly due to a read error. The chain couples TRBV13 to TRBJ1-2; D uncertain. Germline V gives CDR1 PRHDT, CDR2 FYEKMQ (reference sequence). This CDR3 is 13 amino acids long. The CDR3 DNA reads as TGTGCTAGCAACTTAGGCAGGAGCTATGGCTACACCTTC. Protein sequence: CASNLGRSYGYTF.

This clonotype appeared a few times. The chain combines TRBV12-3 or TRBV12-4 with TRBJ2-1; 16 nucleotides align to TRBD2. Unmatched junction bases numbered 4, after V lost 7 bases and J lost 7 bases. This CDR3 comprises 15 residues. CDR3 sequence reads: CASIPGLAGGNEQFF. In DNA form, the CDR3 reads TGTGCCAGCATCCCGGGACTAGCGGGGGGGAATGAGCAGTTCTTC.